This T cell receptor (beta chain) originates from a study of T cell changes during pregnancy in multiple sclerosis. V lost 0 bases to trimming and J lost 4 bases, with 9 bases between them. From germline, CDR1 is SGHAT and CDR2 FQNNGV. This CDR3 is 15 amino acids long. The protocol was immunoSEQ multiplex PCR, while the TCRdb copy is restricted to in-frame clones and leaves out a portion. The table lists roughly 32,000 clones, 85% to 90% of them singletons, with around 3.3% in the top ten. The receptor was derived from a female donor with multiple sclerosis, enrolled in a pregnancy study. This chain links TRBV11-2 with TRBJ2-2, with D perhaps matching TRBD1 (5 bases). Sequencing used CD8+ T cells from peripheral blood mononuclear cells, obtained in the third trimester of pregnancy. The CDR3 is CASSLDPGPTGELFF. CDR3 nucleotide sequence: TGTGCCAGCAGCTTAGATCCAGGGCCCACCGGGGAGCTGTTTTTT.